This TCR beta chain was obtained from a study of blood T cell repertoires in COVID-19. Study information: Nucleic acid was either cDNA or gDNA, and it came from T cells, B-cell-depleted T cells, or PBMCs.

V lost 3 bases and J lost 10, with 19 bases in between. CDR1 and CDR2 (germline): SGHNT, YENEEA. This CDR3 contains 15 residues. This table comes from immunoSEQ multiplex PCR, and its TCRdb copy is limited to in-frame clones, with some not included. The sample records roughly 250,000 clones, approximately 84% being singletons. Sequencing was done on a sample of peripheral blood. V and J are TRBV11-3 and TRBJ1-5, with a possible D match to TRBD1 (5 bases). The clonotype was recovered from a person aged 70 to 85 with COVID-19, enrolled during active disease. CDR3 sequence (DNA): TGTGCCAGCAGCTTGATCAGGGAAAGGGTGACTCCCCAGCATTTT. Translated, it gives CASSLIRERVTPQHF.